This note documents a single T cell receptor beta chain sequence. Its antigen remains unknown. This was the immunoSEQ v3 assay. TCRdb keeps only in-frame clones here, not all; method: immunoSEQ multiplex PCR. The sample records 55,000 to 65,000 clones, around 69% being singletons. The sample originates from a study of TIL therapy for anti-PD-1-resistant metastatic lung cancer. About the study: Median tumor PD-L1 proportion score was roughly 5.4%. Study-wide findings and caveats: This highly selected cohort may not generalize to typical lung cancer patients.

The CDR3 sequence is 12 residues long. Trimming cost V 1 base and J 4 bases, with 2 bases left between them. Germline V gene lookup returns CDR1 SGHVS and CDR2 FQNEAQ. Time point reported: pre-treatment sample, taken before nivolumab and TIL therapy. Stage 4 NSCLC adults joined between 2017 and January 2020. Here the sequenced sample was blood, taken at baseline. The source of this sequence is a person aged 25-79 years with non-small cell lung cancer. The J gene is TRBJ1-3, the V gene TRBV7-8; D not certain. The CDR3 protein is CASSLVGNTIYF. In nucleotides, the CDR3 is TGTGCCAGCAGCTTAGTGGGAAACACCATATATTTT.